This TCR beta chain originates from a study of CD8 T cells in ankylosing spondylitis. Overall study findings and caveats: A TCR beta motif of several highly homologous variants seemed to mark ankylosing spondylitis blood.

Germline V CDR1 and CDR2: LGHDT, YNNKEL (reference sequence). This CDR3 contains 15 residues. V was trimmed by 3 bases and J by 0 bases, leaving 9 bases between them. TCRdb reprocessed the 5' RACE reads with MiXCR, giving one entry per CDR3 protein. The sample yields about 450,000 distinct CDR3 sequences, roughly 26% seen once. This clonotype showed up many times. Its antigen is as yet unknown. This sequence joins TRBV3-1 and TRBJ2-1; D remains unclear. Sequenced material: blood, either unsorted or a sorted T cell fraction (not recorded which). The origin of this receptor is a male donor with ankylosing spondylitis. The CDR3 DNA is TGTGCCAGCAGCCACCAGCTGAGCTCCTACAATGAGCAGTTCTTC. This encodes CASSHQLSSYNEQFF.